This T cell receptor (beta chain) was identified during a study of blood T cell repertoires in COVID-19. The overall study: Acute-phase and convalescent COVID-19 samples originated in the United States, Italy and Spain. T cells, B-cell-depleted T cells, or PBMCs supplied cDNA or gDNA.

Per the original methods: It was from reference gene primer amplification that nucleated cell counts were estimated. TCRdb's table, derived via immunoSEQ multiplex PCR, lists solely in-frame clones and lacks some. V and J calls and clone size are given by that table; D and trimming were obtained from the DNA. The sample gives around 170,000 clones, 86% of which show up once; less than 3% is in the top ten. Trimming cost V 6 bases and J 5 bases; bases outside gene matches: 4. The germline V gene has CDR1 SEHNR and CDR2 FQNEAQ (reference sequence). The CDR3 is made up of 14 amino acids. The chain recombines TRBV7-9 with TRBJ2-1, with 10 bases aligning to TRBD2. This receptor was obtained from a woman aged 25 to 39 with active or convalescent COVID-19. Sequenced sample: peripheral blood. The CDR3 DNA is TGTGCCAGCAGGATTAGCGGGGGGAACAATGAGCAGTTCTTC. Its protein product is CASRISGGNNEQFF.